The 10 T cell receptor beta chains listed next were all sequenced from one sample in a study of cytomegalovirus exposure and HLA in healthy donors. The PCR employed 60 Vbeta primers together with 13 Jbeta primers. TCRdb's copy holds only in-frame clones and misses some; the assay was immunoSEQ multiplex PCR. In total, the table holds 40,000 to 50,000 clones. Sequenced material: PBMCs. The receptors originated from a man under 40 in good health and CMV-seronegative.

V is TRBV5-1 and J is TRBJ1-1; D not resolved. Germline-derived CDR1 and CDR2 are SGHRS and YFSETQ. The V gene lost 1 base and the J gene lost 0 bases, with 4 bases spanning the gap. This CDR3 is built from 13 residues. The CDR3 is CASSLLLNTEAFF. Written as DNA, the CDR3 is TGCGCCAGCAGCTTGCTCTTGAACACTGAAGCTTTCTTT. Supplemented by reference TRBV5-1 and TRBJ1-1, the full variable domain reads KAGVTQTPRYLIKTRGQQVTLSCSPISGHRSVSWYQQTPGQGLQFLFEYFSETQRNKGNFPGRFSGRQFSNSRSEMNVSTLELGDSALYLCASSLLLNTEAFFGQGTRLTVV.

The rearrangement uses TRBV9 and TRBJ2-2; the D gene is possibly TRBD1 (5 bases). CDR3 length: 17 amino acids. V lost 0 bases and J 0 bases, leaving 12 bases between the germline ends. CDR1 SGDLS and CDR2 YYNGEE come from the germline V gene. CDR3: CASSVEKGQPNTGELFF. CDR3 sequence (DNA): TGTGCCAGCAGCGTAGAAAAGGGGCAGCCGAACACCGGGGAGCTGTTTTTT.

The V call is TRBV7-2, the J call TRBJ2-7; TRBD2 matches 13 bases. After removal of 5 bases from V and 7 bases from J, the junction contained 5 bases not matched to a gene. The germline V gene has CDR1 SGHTA and CDR2 FQGNSA. CDR3 length equals 14 residues. CDR3 residues: CASSPRTSGGEQYF. Here the CDR3 DNA reads TGTGCCAGCAGCCCAAGGACTAGCGGGGGTGAGCAGTACTTC.

The rearrangement joins TRBV5-6 to TRBJ2-7; weak D call: TRBD1 (6 bases). Trimming shortened V by 3 bases and J by 4 bases, and 11 bases separated the two germline ends. The CDR3 totals 13 residues. Germline V gene data show CDR1 as SGHDT and CDR2 as YYEEEE. CDR3 DNA: TGTGCCAGCAGCTCTACAGGGTGGTACGAGCAGTACTTC. Residues: CASSSTGWYEQYF.

J is TRBJ1-5 and V is TRBV19; D possibly corresponds to TRBD1 (5 bases). V lost 4 bases, J lost 2 bases, and 9 bases lay in between. Germline V lookup: CDR1 LNHDA, CDR2 SQIVND (reference sequence). CDR3 length: 14 amino acids. CDR3 sequence reads: CASSTSRGNQPQHF. In DNA, the CDR3 is TGTGCCAGTAGTACCAGCAGGGGCAATCAGCCCCAGCATTTT.

The CDR3 reads CASSLDPSGHNEQFF. The CDR3 bases are TGTGCCAGCAGCTTAGATCCTAGCGGGCACAATGAGCAGTTCTTC. The rearrangement joins TRBV11-3 to TRBJ2-1, with 8 positions matching TRBD2. CDR1 SGHNT and CDR2 YENEEA come from the germline V gene. V was clipped by 0 bases and J by 5 bases; unmatched bases: 3. This CDR3 spans 15 amino acids.

This chain connects TRBV20-1 to TRBJ1-4; possible D gene TRBD1, 5 bases. This CDR3 is 11 amino acids long. CDR1 DFQATT and CDR2 SNEGSKA come from the germline V gene (reference sequence). CDR3 nucleotide sequence: TGCGGAGGGGCCTTTCTAGAAAAACTGTTTTTT. Translation: CGGAFLEKLFF.

The chain employs TRBV5-1 and TRBJ1-1; TRBD1 is a possible D gene (6 bases). CDR3 length equals 14 residues. CDR1 is SGHRS and CDR2 is YFSETQ in the germline V gene. The V end was cut by 6 bases, the J end by 1 base, with 13 bases between. The CDR3 DNA reads as TGCGCCAGCAAGGCGCAGGGGTCGAACACTGAAGCTTTCTTT. The encoded protein is CASKAQGSNTEAFF.

The chain links TRBV19 to TRBJ1-2, with 10 bases matching TRBD1. CDR1 and CDR2 from the germline V gene are LNHDA and SQIVND (reference sequence). Trimming removed 7 bases from V and 6 bases from J; junction bases left unmatched: 14. The CDR3 spans 16 residues. The DNA of the CDR3 is TGTGCCAGTATCCCGACGACAGGGGGCGCATCAAATGGCTACACCTTC. This gives the protein CASIPTTGGASNGYTF.

The chain couples TRBV6-6 to TRBJ1-1; D remains unclear. CDR3 size: 14 residues. Trimming left V 6 bases short and J 0 bases short, with 11 bases between. CDR1 and CDR2 from the germline V gene are MNHNY and SVGAGI (reference sequence). CDR3 amino acids: CASSEQIVNTEAFF. DNA for the CDR3: TGTGCCAGCAGCGAACAGATAGTGAACACTGAAGCTTTCTTT.